This entry concerns a single TCR beta chain. The data belong to a study of identical twins. Each CDR3 protein gets one entry after TCRdb re-called the 5' RACE reads with MiXCR. Of roughly 200,000 distinct CDR3 sequences detected, under 10% appear once; the ten largest clones hold roughly 2%. These data are also associated with another study on yellow fever vaccine responses in identical twins.

The receptor was isolated from a woman between 18 and 29 years old in good health. Specimen: memory (CD45RO+) T cells sorted from blood.

DNA of the CDR3: TGTGCCTCCTGGGGGAGGGGCGCCTATGGCTACACCTTC. Translation: CASWGRGAYGYTF. The chain is built from TRBV28 and TRBJ1-2; a weak D match, TRBD1 (5 bases). The V end was cut by 11 bases, the J end by 4 bases, with 17 bases between. CDR1 and CDR2 (germline): MDHEN, SYDVKM. This CDR3 is 13 amino acids long.